This TCR beta chain came from a study of sequential checkpoint blockade in melanoma. The repertoire was sequenced with immunoSEQ multiplex PCR; TCRdb's copy has only in-frame clones and lacks some. The sample contains 25,000 to 35,000 clones, 70% to 90% of which appear only once. The CDR3 extends over 13 amino acids. CDR1 SGHRS and CDR2 YFSETQ come from the germline V gene. J lost 7 bases, V lost 4 bases, and 7 bases had no gene match. This sample's treatment: randomized to nivolumab then ipilimumab (arm A) or the reverse (arm B). This TCR derives from a human donor with melanoma. V is TRBV5-1 and J is TRBJ1-1; 7 bases are shared with TRBD1. Material: CD8+ T cells sorted from blood (inferred from file names), obtained from a patient given nivolumab and ipilimumab in sequence. CDR3 residues: CASSQTGSNEAFF. CDR3 in DNA: TGCGCCAGCAGCCAGACAGGGAGTAATGAAGCTTTCTTT.